These T cell receptor beta chains were read from a single sample in a study of blood T cells in healthy people across ages. One entry per CDR3 protein, called by TCRdb with MiXCR from the 5' RACE reads. The repertoire holds hundreds of thousands of distinct CDR3 sequences, with roughly 44% as singletons. Sequences were obtained from blood. The receptor source for this set is a man in his 60s in good health. Both conserved end residues are part of each CDR3. A D gene is named only where the DNA matches it firmly. Where a row states a size, it is once, few, many or the class of an expanded clone; other rows omit it.

d_call	clone_size	v_call	j_call	cdr3_aa	cdr3_nt
NA	NA	TRBV6-2/TRBV6-3	TRBJ2-5	CASSYFAPQETQYF	TGTGCCAGCAGTTACTTTGCTCCCCAAGAGACCCAGTACTTC
TRBD2	few	TRBV10-3	TRBJ2-7	CAISDSGDSYEQYF	TGTGCCATCAGTGATAGCGGGGACTCCTACGAGCAGTACTTC
NA	few	TRBV14	TRBJ2-1	CASSQARLEQFF	TGTGCCAGCAGCCAAGCCCGCTTGGAGCAGTTCTTC
NA	NA	TRBV20-1	TRBJ1-5	CSASPVQGQREPQHF	TGCAGTGCTAGCCCAGTTCAAGGACAAAGGGAGCCCCAGCATTTT
NA	few	TRBV5-5	TRBJ2-7	CASSLRVEVRYEQYF	TGTGCCAGCAGCTTGCGGGTGGAGGTTCGCTACGAGCAGTACTTC
TRBD1	NA	TRBV20-1	TRBJ2-3	CSATTGGTDTQYF	TGCAGTGCCACGACAGGGGGAACAGATACGCAGTATTTT
NA	NA	TRBV29-1	TRBJ2-2	CSVGGTANTGELFF	TGCAGCGTTGGCGGGACAGCCAACACCGGGGAGCTGTTTTTT
NA	NA	TRBV9	TRBJ2-3	CASSVSPSTDTQYF	TGTGCCAGCAGCGTAAGTCCTAGCACAGATACGCAGTATTTT
TRBD1	NA	TRBV20-1	TRBJ1-1	CSARYRGRDTEAFF	TGCAGTGCCCGCTACAGGGGGCGCGACACTGAAGCTTTCTTT
TRBD2	NA	TRBV6-5	TRBJ2-1	CASSYSLAGGREQFF	TGTGCCAGCAGTTACAGCCTAGCGGGGGGGCGGGAGCAGTTCTTC
NA	NA	TRBV4-3	TRBJ1-2	CASSQDRNPRDYGYTF	TGCGCCAGCAGCCAAGATCGGAACCCCAGGGACTATGGCTACACCTTC
TRBD2	NA	TRBV20-1	TRBJ2-3	CSARAPSGGTDTQYF	TGCAGTGCTAGAGCCCCTAGCGGGGGGACAGATACGCAGTATTTT
TRBD2	many	TRBV2	TRBJ2-7	CASSEDPGTTYEQYF	TGTGCCAGCAGTGAAGATCCGGGGACTACCTACGAGCAGTACTTC
TRBD1	NA	TRBV6-2/TRBV6-3	TRBJ2-7	CASRSTGTGSYEQYF	TGTGCCAGCCGTTCGACCGGGACAGGCTCCTACGAGCAGTACTTC
NA	once	TRBV30	TRBJ2-7	CAWSVVTGLYEQYF	TGTGCCTGGAGTGTAGTGACCGGGCTCTACGAGCAGTACTTC
TRBD1	NA	TRBV3-1	TRBJ1-2	CASSQDSRGQVGYTF	TGTGCCAGCAGCCAAGACTCCCGAGGACAGGTTGGCTACACCTTC
NA	NA	TRBV12-3/TRBV12-4	TRBJ2-2	CATGMGFAGELFF	TGTGCCACCGGGATGGGTTTCGCCGGGGAGCTGTTTTTT
TRBD1	NA	TRBV20-1	TRBJ2-7	CSADDSGTVNYEQYF	TGCAGTGCTGATGACTCCGGGACAGTCAACTACGAGCAGTACTTC
TRBD1	few	TRBV5-5	TRBJ1-2	CASSFHDRDYGYTF	TGTGCCAGCAGCTTCCACGACAGGGATTATGGCTACACCTTC
NA	NA	TRBV25-1	TRBJ2-3	CASSAGANVFTDTQYF	TGTGCCAGCAGTGCAGGGGCCAACGTCTTCACAGATACGCAGTATTTT
TRBD1	NA	TRBV6-1	TRBJ2-3	CASRQGAGDTQYF	TGTGCCAGCAGACAGGGGGCTGGAGATACGCAGTATTTT
TRBD1	NA	TRBV5-1	TRBJ1-2	CASRNDPVGAKSGGIWDGYTF	TGCGCCAGCAGAAATGACCCGGTGGGGGCGAAATCAGGGGGCATTTGGGATGGCTACACCTTC
NA	few	TRBV7-2	TRBJ2-3	CASSSTPTDTQYF	TGTGCCAGCAGCTCCACCCCAACAGATACGCAGTATTTT
TRBD1	NA	TRBV12-3/TRBV12-4	TRBJ2-7	CASSTRTGENYEQYF	TGTGCCAGCAGTACTCGGACAGGGGAAAACTACGAGCAGTACTTC
NA	few	TRBV6-1	TRBJ1-4	CASSEGEKLFF	TGTGCCAGCAGTGAGGGTGAAAAACTGTTTTTT
TRBD1	NA	TRBV28	TRBJ1-4	CACSYPTGQELATNGKLFF	TGTGCCTGCAGTTACCCAACGGGACAGGAACTCGCAACTAATGGAAAACTGTTTTTT
NA	NA	TRBV7-2	TRBJ1-1	CASIPGQPKNTEAFF	TGTGCCAGCATCCCAGGACAGCCGAAGAACACAGAAGCTTTCTTT
NA	many	TRBV5-5	TRBJ2-4	CASSRGTAKNIQYF	TGTGCCAGCAGCCGCGGGACAGCCAAAAACATTCAGTACTTC
NA	NA	TRBV7-2	TRBJ2-3	CASSLNIEDTQYF	TGTGCCAGCAGCCTAAACATAGAAGATACGCAGTATTTT
NA	few	TRBV7-9	TRBJ1-5	CASSSSTVSYSNQPQHF	TGTGCCAGCAGCTCCTCGACGGTGTCGTATAGCAATCAGCCCCAGCATTTT
NA	NA	TRBV4-1	TRBJ2-1	CASSQSALANEQFF	TGCGCCAGCAGCCAATCCGCACTAGCCAATGAGCAGTTCTTC
TRBD1	NA	TRBV7-2	TRBJ1-6	CASSLTGAYNSPLHF	TGTGCCAGCAGCTTAACAGGGGCCTATAATTCACCCCTCCACTTT
NA	NA	TRBV20-1	TRBJ2-1	CSARTGHNEQFF	TGCAGTGCCCGGACTGGGCACAATGAGCAGTTCTTC
TRBD2	many	TRBV20-1	TRBJ2-3	CSAKNRLAGGKSAQYF	TGCAGTGCCAAAAATCGACTAGCGGGGGGAAAGTCGGCGCAGTATTTT
NA	many	TRBV12-3/TRBV12-4	TRBJ2-7	CASSQGRRVYEQYF	TGTGCCAGCAGCCAGGGACGCCGGGTCTACGAGCAGTACTTC
TRBD1	many	TRBV20-1	TRBJ2-1	CSARFGQGFNEQFF	TGCAGTGCTAGATTCGGACAGGGGTTCAATGAGCAGTTCTTC
NA	NA	TRBV20-1	TRBJ2-1	CSAPYPALGLNEQFF	TGCAGTGCCCCTTACCCCGCGCTAGGTCTAAATGAGCAGTTCTTC
NA	NA	TRBV7-8	TRBJ2-5	CASSIRGKGTQYF	TGTGCCAGCAGTATCCGGGGCAAAGGGACCCAGTACTTC
TRBD1	NA	TRBV6-6	TRBJ2-4	CASVPSGQGIHLYF	TGTGCCAGCGTCCCCTCAGGACAGGGGATTCATTTGTACTTC
NA	few	TRBV6-5	TRBJ2-1	CATSGRWNNEQFF	TGTGCCACCTCGGGCAGGTGGAACAATGAGCAGTTCTTC